The next 15 T cell receptor beta chains were all read from a single sample in a study of post-analysis software for immune sequencing data. Their cognate antigens are unknown. Regarding the study as a whole: Five TRBV segments, including TRBV5-6, TRBV5-1 and TRBV20-1, were more frequent in patients than controls.

Presence of unique molecular identifiers characterized the TCR beta cDNA libraries. TCRdb re-derived calls from the PCR reads in MiXCR, one entry per CDR3 protein. The profile shows some 690,000 distinct CDR3 sequences, about 60% of them singletons. Specimen: blood. The receptors here all came from a girl aged 2-10 years with multiple sclerosis.

The chain couples TRBV6-1 to TRBJ1-2; D possibly corresponds to TRBD1 (6 bases). This CDR3 has 12 residues. Trimming cost V 10 bases and J 7 bases, with 16 bases left between them. Germline CDR1 is MNHNS and CDR2 is SASEGT. CDR3 bases: TGTGCCAACGAGGGGGAGTCCCTTGGCTACACCTTC. It codes for CANEGESLGYTF.

The CDR3 is CASSRDTSRGYTF. The CDR3 DNA sequence: TGCGCCAGTAGCAGGGACACCAGTCGGGGCTACACCTTC. V is TRBV5-1 and J is TRBJ1-2; tentatively, D is TRBD1 (6 bases). The CDR3 length is 13 residues. Germline V CDR1 and CDR2: SGHRS, YFSETQ. Deletions cut 8 bases from V and 8 bases from J, with 19 bases between. The full variable domain, rest sourced from reference TRBV5-1 and TRBJ1-2, is KAGVTQTPRYLIKTRGQQVTLSCSPISGHRSVSWYQQTPGQGLQFLFEYFSETQRNKGNFPGRFSGRQFSNSRSEMNVSTLELGDSALYLCASSRDTSRGYTFGSGTRLTVV.

Here the CDR3 reads CASSVAEGITYEQYF. In DNA, the CDR3 is TGTGCCAGCAGCGTAGCTGAAGGGATAACCTACGAGCAGTACTTC. The rearrangement joins TRBV9 to TRBJ2-5; no reliable D call. TRBJ2-7 explains the end of the DNA better; the J call may be wrong. CDR1 SGDLS and CDR2 YYNGEE come from the germline V gene. This CDR3 is 15 amino acids long.

This clonotype was detected only a few times. The CDR3 DNA is TGCAGCGTTGAAGCGACAGGACCAGAGACCCAGTACTTC. This encodes CSVEATGPETQYF. The rearrangement links TRBV29-1 to TRBJ2-5; the D gene is possibly TRBD1 (6 bases). This CDR3 has 13 amino acids. Germline V gives CDR1 SQVTM, CDR2 ANQGSEA. Trimming cost V 1 base and J 4 bases, with 10 bases left between them.

This chain joins TRBV6-2 or TRBV6-3 and TRBJ2-5; D might be TRBD2 (6 bases). The V gene lost 2 bases and the J gene lost 4 bases, with 14 bases spanning the gap. The V gene's germline CDR1 is MNHEY and CDR2 SVGEGT. The CDR3 totals 15 residues. The CDR3 spells CASSYPGLGGETQYF. The CDR3 nucleotides read TGTGCCAGCAGTTACCCGGGACTCGGGGGAGAGACCCAGTACTTC.

This chain links TRBV2 with TRBJ2-3, with D unresolved. The ends were cut back, 5 bases at V and 0 bases at J, with 12 bases in the middle. Germline CDR1 reads SNHLY; CDR2 reads FYNNEI. This CDR3 comprises 15 residues. CDR3 nucleotides: TGTGCCAGCAGTAGAACAGAGGCCAGCACAGATACGCAGTATTTT. This encodes CASSRTEASTDTQYF.

The chain recombines TRBV6-2 or TRBV6-3 with TRBJ2-1, with D perhaps being TRBD1 or TRBD2 (6 bases each). This CDR3 spans 15 amino acids. Germline CDR1 is MNHEY and CDR2 is SVGEGT. With 4 bases removed from V and 6 bases from J, the gap between germline ends came to 16 bases. The CDR3 coding sequence is TGTGCCAGCAGTTCCTGGGGCAGGGGAGGCAATGAGCAGTTCTTC. Its protein product is CASSSWGRGGNEQFF.

The rearrangement joins TRBV7-9 to TRBJ2-5, with a tentative D call TRBD2 (5 bases). The CDR3 length is 17 residues. Germline V gives CDR1 SEHNR, CDR2 FQNEAQ (reference sequence). V lost 5 bases and J 1 base, leaving 20 bases between the germline ends. CDR3: CASSLALLSGSQETQYF. The DNA for the CDR3 is TGTGCCAGCAGCCTCGCGTTGTTGTCGGGATCCCAAGAGACCCAGTACTTC. The complete variable domain, with remaining parts taken from reference TRBV7-9 and TRBJ2-5, reads DTGVSQNPRHKITKRGQNVTFRCDPISEHNRLYWYRQTLGQGPEFLTYFQNEAQLEKSRLLSDRFSAERPKGSFSTLEIQRTEQGDSAMYLCASSLALLSGSQETQYFGPGTRLLVL.

The rearrangement joins TRBV6-2 or TRBV6-3 to TRBJ2-3, with D possibly being TRBD1 (5 bases). Trimming removed 1 base at V and 6 bases at J, with 11 bases between. The CDR3 covers 14 residues. Germline V lookup: CDR1 MNHEY, CDR2 SVGEGT. As DNA, the CDR3 is TGTGCCAGCAGTTACTTCAGAAGGGGCGATACGCAGTATTTT. This codes for CASSYFRRGDTQYF.

The rearrangement joins TRBV20-1 to TRBJ1-1, with 8 bases identical to TRBD1. Per germline, CDR1 DFQATT and CDR2 SNEGSKA (reference sequence). V lost 4 bases and J lost 4; bases outside the gene matches: 11. The CDR3 runs 15 residues. This chain's CDR3 is CSANPGGARGTEAFF. CDR3 coding DNA: TGCAGTGCTAACCCAGGGGGCGCGAGGGGCACTGAAGCTTTCTTT.

This sequence joins TRBV7-9 and TRBJ2-5; 8 bases are a match to TRBD1. There are 16 residues in the CDR3. Germline V CDR1 and CDR2: SEHNR, FQNEAQ (reference sequence). Trimming at V came to 1 base and at J to 4 bases, leaving 8 bases not matched to a gene. CDR3 coding DNA: TGTGCCAGCAGCTTAGAGGGGCAGGGGGCCAGAGAGACCCAGTACTTC. Encoded protein: CASSLEGQGARETQYF.

The chain employs TRBV3-1 and TRBJ2-5; TRBD1 might be the D (5 bases). V shed 1 base and J shed 1 base, with 7 bases lying between them. Germline loops: CDR1 LGHDT, CDR2 YNNKEL (reference sequence). The CDR3 length is 14 residues. CDR3 region: CASSQGGSQETQYF. The CDR3 bases are TGTGCCAGCAGCCAAGGGGGCAGCCAAGAGACCCAGTACTTC.

This clonotype has just a few counts. The chain links TRBV6-2 or TRBV6-3 to TRBJ2-1; tentative D call: TRBD2 (5 bases). CDR3 length: 12 residues. In germline, CDR1 is MNHEY, CDR2 SVGEGT. V was pared by 3 bases and J by 10 bases, with 10 bases between. This CDR3 reads CASSYRAGEQFF. DNA for the CDR3: TGTGCCAGCAGTTATAGGGCGGGCGAGCAGTTCTTC.

This clonotype has a handful of counts. The V call is TRBV27, the J call TRBJ2-1; D gene uncertain. The CDR3 covers 15 residues. V lost 5 bases to trimming and J lost 4 bases, with 15 bases between them. The germline gives CDR1 MNHEY, CDR2 SMNVEV (reference sequence). The CDR3 coding sequence is TGTGCCAGCAGTCCCCCCGAGCGCCGGTACAATGAGCAGTTCTTC. Its translation: CASSPPERRYNEQFF.

The chain couples TRBV10-3 to TRBJ2-6; possible D gene TRBD2, 6 bases. CDR3 length: 20 residues. Germline CDR1 ENHRY, CDR2 SYGVKD. Trimming pared 4 bases from V and 0 bases from J, leaving 22 bases between. CDR3 bases: TGTGCCATCAGTGTAGTTGTTGGGGGGTTAGGCGGCTCTGGGGCCAACGTCCTGACTTTC. This sequence encodes CAISVVVGGLGGSGANVLTF.